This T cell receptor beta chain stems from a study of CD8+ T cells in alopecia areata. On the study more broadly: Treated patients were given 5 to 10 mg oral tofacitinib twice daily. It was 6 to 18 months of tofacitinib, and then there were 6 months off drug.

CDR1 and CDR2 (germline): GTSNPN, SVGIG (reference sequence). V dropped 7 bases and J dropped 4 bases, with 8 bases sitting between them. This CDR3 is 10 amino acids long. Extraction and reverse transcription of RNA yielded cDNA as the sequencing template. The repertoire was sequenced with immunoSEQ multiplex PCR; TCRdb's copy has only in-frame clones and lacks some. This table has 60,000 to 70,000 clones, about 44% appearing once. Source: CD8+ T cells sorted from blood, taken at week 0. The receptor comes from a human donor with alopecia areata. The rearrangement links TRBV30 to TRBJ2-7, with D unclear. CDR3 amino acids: CASGRYEQYF. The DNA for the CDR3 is TGTGCCTCCGGACGGTACGAGCAGTACTTC.